These 26 T cell receptor beta chains share one sample of origin, sequenced in a study of blood T cell repertoires in COVID-19. Data came from immunoSEQ multiplex PCR; TCRdb stores just in-frame clones and leaves some out. The data hold about 81,000 clones, with 91% observed a single time. The specimen sequenced was peripheral blood. The receptors come from a woman in her fifties or sixties in a cohort sampled during active COVID-19.

The rearrangement uses TRBV3-1 (or the pseudogene TRBV3-2) and TRBJ2-1; 7 nucleotides match TRBD2. CDR3 size: 20 residues. Germline CDR1 is LGHDT and CDR2 is YNNKEL (reference sequence). The trim removed 0 bases at V and 0 bases at J, leaving 14 bases unmatched. CDR3 region: CASSQDRRLAARSSYNEQFF. For the CDR3, the DNA is TGTGCCAGCAGCCAAGATCGACGGCTAGCGGCAAGGAGCTCCTACAATGAGCAGTTCTTC.

The J gene is TRBJ2-2, the V gene TRBV3-1 (or the pseudogene TRBV3-2); D not certain. V shed 0 bases and J shed 0 bases, with 5 bases lying between them. The CDR3 has 15 amino acids. Per germline, CDR1 LGHDT and CDR2 YNNKEL (reference sequence). Written as DNA, the CDR3 is TGTGCCAGCAGCCAAGACAGAACGAACACCGGGGAGCTGTTTTTT. Translation gives CASSQDRTNTGELFF.

The V gene is TRBV19, the J gene TRBJ1-1, with D hard to call. The CDR3 is made up of 12 amino acids. Germline CDR1 and CDR2: LNHDA and SQIVND (reference sequence). The V gene lost 5 bases and the J gene lost 3 bases, with 7 bases spanning the gap. The CDR3 region is CASSVGDTEAFF. In DNA form, the CDR3 reads TGTGCCAGTAGTGTCGGAGACACTGAAGCTTTCTTT. Complete variable domain (other parts from reference TRBV19 and TRBJ1-1): DGGITQSPKYLFRKEGQNVTLSCEQNLNHDAMYWYRQDPGQGLRLIYYSQIVNDFQKGDIAEGYSVSREKKESFPLTVTSAQKNPTAFYLCASSVGDTEAFFGQGTRLTVV.

This clone came up once. The chain uses TRBV30 and TRBJ2-7, with TRBD2 as a possible D gene (6 bases). Trimming shortened V by 1 base and J by 2 bases, and 9 bases separated the two germline ends. Germline CDR1 is GTSNPN and CDR2 is SVGIG (reference sequence). The CDR3 covers 13 residues. The CDR3 coding sequence is TGTGCCTGGAGTGCGGAGGGAACCTACGAGCAGTACTTC. Translation: CAWSAEGTYEQYF.

The CDR3 DNA reads as TGTGCCAGCAGCTGGGACAGAGAATCTGGAAACACCATATATTTT. Translating gives CASSWDRESGNTIYF. This chain uses TRBV6-5 with TRBJ1-3, with TRBD1 matching 7 bases. Looked up from germline, CDR1 is MNHEY and CDR2 is SVGAGI. Trimming cost V 6 bases and J 1 base; bases outside gene matches: 6. This CDR3 is 15 amino acids long.

J is TRBJ1-5 and V is TRBV19; D is perhaps TRBD1 (5 bases). CDR1 is LNHDA and CDR2 is SQIVND in the germline V gene (reference sequence). The CDR3 covers 13 residues. The V end was cut by 9 bases, the J end by 0 bases, with 9 bases between. CDR3 coding DNA: TGTGCCAGCAGGGACTCTAGCAATCAGCCCCAGCATTTT. Protein sequence: CASRDSSNQPQHF.

The chain recombines TRBV7-2 with TRBJ2-2; D may be TRBD2 (6 bases). CDR1 is SGHTA, CDR2 FQGNSA, per germline. V dropped 4 bases and J dropped 3 bases, with 24 bases sitting between them. This CDR3 region has 19 residues. The CDR3 loop is CASSSRGRVRGAYTGELFF. DNA of the CDR3: TGTGCCAGCAGCTCTAGGGGCAGGGTGCGGGGCGCTTACACCGGGGAGCTGTTTTTT.

V and J are TRBV5-8 and TRBJ2-3, with TRBD1 as a possible D gene (7 bases). The germline V gene encodes CDR1 SGHTS and CDR2 YDEGEE. This CDR3 has 16 residues. V was shortened by 1 base and J by 1 base, with 13 bases between the two germline ends. This CDR3 is CASSLRGRGGTDTQYF. The CDR3 bases are TGTGCCAGCAGCTTGAGAGGCAGGGGGGGCACAGATACGCAGTATTTT.

The rearrangement uses TRBV10-3 and TRBJ2-1; D ambiguous. The germline CDR1 and CDR2 sequences are ENHRY and SYGVKD. V shed 9 bases and J shed 9 bases, with 18 bases lying between them. The length of the CDR3 is 13 residues. This CDR3 reads CAIGVSGVGEQFF. The CDR3 DNA reads as TGTGCCATAGGCGTTTCAGGCGTTGGTGAGCAGTTCTTC.

In its sample, this clone was seen many times. At the DNA level, this CDR3 is encoded by other sequences in the same sample as well. The rearrangement joins TRBV5-1 to TRBJ1-3; a possible D gene is TRBD1 (6 bases). The germline gives CDR1 SGHRS, CDR2 YFSETQ. The germline V and J ends were trimmed by 4 bases and 4 bases, with 12 bases remaining between them. There are 14 residues in the CDR3. CDR3 residues: CASSPGQGGNTIYF. The CDR3 region has the DNA TGCGCCAGCAGCCCCGGTCAGGGGGGAAACACCATATATTTT.

The chain combines TRBV4-2 with TRBJ1-2; D gene uncertain. This CDR3 comprises 13 residues. Trimming left V 0 bases short and J 8 bases short, with 10 bases between. The germline CDR1 and CDR2 sequences are LGHNA and YNFKEQ. The CDR3 coding sequence is TGTGCCAGCAGCCAAGATCGGACTTCGGGCTACACCTTC. Translating it yields CASSQDRTSGYTF.

The chain is built from TRBV19 and TRBJ2-7, with 9 nucleotides matching TRBD1. V shed 2 bases, J shed 3 bases, and the junction held 2 bases outside the gene matches. This CDR3 has 14 amino acids. Germline CDR1 LNHDA, CDR2 SQIVND (reference sequence). The CDR3, as DNA: TGTGCCAGTAGTATAACAGGGGGCAGCTACGAGCAGTACTTC. This translates into CASSITGGSYEQYF.

The J gene is TRBJ2-1, the V gene TRBV9, with 10 bases identical to TRBD2. The germline V gene encodes CDR1 SGDLS and CDR2 YYNGEE. This CDR3 spans 14 amino acids. After removal of 4 bases from V and 12 bases from J, the junction contained 10 bases not matched to a gene. CDR3 region: CASSQSGTSVGQFF. CDR3 nucleotide sequence: TGTGCCAGCAGCCAATCCGGGACTAGCGTAGGGCAGTTCTTC.

The V and J genes are TRBV5-1 and TRBJ2-1, with a tentative D call TRBD2 (6 bases). Trimming stripped 2 bases from V and 8 bases from J, with 20 bases between. Germline CDR1 reads SGHRS; CDR2 reads YFSETQ. This CDR3 comprises 16 residues. CDR3 loop: CASSFGTLPGVDEQFF. CDR3 nucleotides: TGCGCCAGCAGCTTTGGTACCCTACCGGGGGTGGATGAGCAGTTCTTC.

The rearrangement links TRBV5-1 to TRBJ2-7; D gene uncertain. Germline assignment: CDR1 SGHRS and CDR2 YFSETQ. The ends were cut back, 3 bases at V and 6 bases at J, with 19 bases in the middle. This CDR3 has 15 residues. For the CDR3, the DNA is TGCGCCAGCAGCTCCTCAGGTTCCTACAACCGCGAGCAGTACTTC. Translating it yields CASSSSGSYNREQYF.

The rearrangement links TRBV2 to TRBJ2-3, with 9 bases that match TRBD1. This CDR3 spans 18 amino acids. Germline V gives CDR1 SNHLY, CDR2 FYNNEI. Trimming cost V 8 bases and J 4 bases; bases outside gene matches: 19. Here the CDR3 reads CASSFRDRAGSTPDTQYF. The CDR3 DNA reads TGTGCCAGCTCCTTCAGGGACAGGGCTGGTAGCACCCCAGATACGCAGTATTTT. Using reference TRBV2 and TRBJ2-3 for the parts outside the CDR3, the full variable domain is EPEVTQTPSHQVTQMGQEVILRCVPISNHLYFYWYRQILGQKVEFLVSFYNNEISEKSEIFDDQFSVERPDGSNFTLKIRSTKLEDSAMYFCASSFRDRAGSTPDTQYFGPGTRLTVL.

V usage is TRBV7-9 and J usage is TRBJ2-7; possible D gene TRBD2, 6 bases. Germline-derived CDR1 and CDR2 are SEHNR and FQNEAQ (reference sequence). CDR3 length: 13 amino acids. Deletions cut 3 bases from V and 6 bases from J, with 12 bases between. Here the CDR3 DNA reads TGTGCCAGCAGCTTCGACAGCGGGCTCGAGCAGTACTTC. It codes for CASSFDSGLEQYF.

This clone was recorded only once. The chain carries TRBV15 and TRBJ1-2; D is undetermined. CDR3 length: 12 residues. Trimming took 0 bases from V and 7 from J, leaving 6 bases between them. Germline CDR1 and CDR2: LNHNV and YYDKDF (reference sequence). CDR3 sequence: CATSRDIGGYTF. CDR3 coding DNA: TGTGCCACCAGCAGAGATATCGGTGGCTACACCTTC.

The rearrangement uses TRBV6-5 and TRBJ2-7; D uncertain. The V end lost 7 bases, the J end lost 0 bases, and 13 bases lay between the germline ends. The germline V gene encodes CDR1 MNHEY and CDR2 SVGAGI. This CDR3 is built from 14 residues. This CDR3 reads CASTQVLTSYEQYF. CDR3 nucleotides: TGTGCCAGCACCCAGGTATTAACCTCCTACGAGCAGTACTTC.

The V call is TRBV7-2, the J call TRBJ2-3; D not certain. Germline V gene lookup returns CDR1 SGHTA and CDR2 FQGNSA. The length of the CDR3 is 13 residues. Trimming pared 0 bases from V and 6 bases from J, leaving 7 bases between. The CDR3 coding sequence is TGTGCCAGCAGCTTAGCTGTAGCCGATACGCAGTATTTT. This encodes CASSLAVADTQYF.

The DNA for the CDR3 is TGTGCCAGCAGTGACCAGGGGGCGTATAATGTCTACGAGCAGTACTTC. Protein sequence: CASSDQGAYNVYEQYF. The rearrangement links TRBV6-1 to TRBJ2-7; 8 bases agree with TRBD1. The ends lost 3 bases at V and 3 bases at J; junction bases unmatched: 10. Germline CDR1 reads MNHNS; CDR2 reads SASEGT. This CDR3 contains 16 residues.

This chain links TRBV19 with TRBJ2-3; a possible D gene is TRBD1 (6 bases). The CDR3 covers 17 residues. With 7 bases removed from V and 6 bases from J, the gap between germline ends came to 26 bases. Germline V gene data show CDR1 as LNHDA and CDR2 as SQIVND (reference sequence). In nucleotides, the CDR3 is TGTGCCAGTACCATATCAGCTCCGCAGGGGTCCGTGGATACGCAGTATTTT. Its translation: CASTISAPQGSVDTQYF.

The genes are TRBV9 and TRBJ1-4; D is ambiguous. Deletions cut 4 bases from V and 8 bases from J, with 24 bases between. Germline CDR1 and CDR2: SGDLS and YYNGEE. This CDR3 region has 17 residues. The CDR3, as DNA: TGTGCCAGCAGCCCTAGTAGTGGGCGGAGGTTCGGGGAAAAACTGTTTTTT. Protein: CASSPSSGRRFGEKLFF.

J is TRBJ1-1 and V is TRBV6-1, with D unclear. Germline assignment: CDR1 MNHNS and CDR2 SASEGT. Trimming removed 3 bases from V and 0 bases from J, with 11 bases in between. This CDR3 is built from 15 residues. The CDR3 DNA reads TGTGCCAGCAGTGACCCATCGGCGGTGAACACTGAAGCTTTCTTT. Its translation: CASSDPSAVNTEAFF.

The chain recombines TRBV3-1 (or the pseudogene TRBV3-2) with TRBJ1-4, with D possibly matching TRBD1 (5 bases). With 1 base removed from V and 4 bases from J, the gap between germline ends came to 10 bases. Germline lookup yields CDR1 LGHDT and CDR2 YNNKEL (reference sequence). CDR3 length equals 15 residues. Written as DNA, the CDR3 is TGTGCCAGCAGCCAAGCAAGGGGAGGTAATGAAAAACTGTTTTTT. Translating it yields CASSQARGGNEKLFF.

The chain joins TRBV5-4 to TRBJ2-3; TRBD2 matches 10 bases. This CDR3 has 15 amino acids. Unmatched junction bases numbered 6, after V lost 3 bases and J lost 5 bases. Germline V lookup: CDR1 SGHNT, CDR2 YYREEE (reference sequence). CDR3 sequence: CASSSAGGRGDTQYF. The CDR3 DNA reads as TGTGCCAGCAGCTCAGCGGGGGGGCGTGGAGATACGCAGTATTTT.